What follows describes a single T cell receptor beta chain. One junction end disagrees with the germline gene, perhaps due to a read error. The sample originates from a study of blood T cell repertoires in COVID-19. For the study at large: The samples span acute and convalescent COVID-19 from the United States, Italy and Spain. PBMCs, B-cell-depleted T cells, or T cells were the source of the cDNA or gDNA that made up the material.

Study processing details: By means of reference gene primer amplification, nucleated cell counts were estimated. TCRdb's table, derived via immunoSEQ multiplex PCR, lists solely in-frame clones and lacks some. V, J and clone size were drawn from that table, and D and trimming were deduced from the DNA. The data hold about 6,100 clones, with around 80% observed a single time. Germline V gene sequence: CDR1 SQVTM, CDR2 ANQGSEA. The CDR3 sequence is 14 residues long. This TCR came from a human donor with active COVID-19. The donor label of this sample is uncertain. V gene TRBV29-1 combines with J gene TRBJ2-3; D might be TRBD1 or TRBD2, each matching 6 bases. The material sequenced was peripheral blood. The CDR3 is CSLEGGTSTDTQYF. DNA of the CDR3: TGCAGCCTTGAGGGGGGTACTAGCACAGATACGCAGTATTTT.